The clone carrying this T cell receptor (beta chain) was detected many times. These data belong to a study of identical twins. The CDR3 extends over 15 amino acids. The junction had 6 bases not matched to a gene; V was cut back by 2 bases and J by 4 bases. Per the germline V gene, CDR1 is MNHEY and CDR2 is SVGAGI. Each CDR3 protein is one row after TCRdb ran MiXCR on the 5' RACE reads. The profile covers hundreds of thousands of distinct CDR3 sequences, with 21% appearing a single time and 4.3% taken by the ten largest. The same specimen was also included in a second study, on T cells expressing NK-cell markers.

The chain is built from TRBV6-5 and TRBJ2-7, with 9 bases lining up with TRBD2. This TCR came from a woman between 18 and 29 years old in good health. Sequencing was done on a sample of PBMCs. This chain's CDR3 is CASSYGIAGAYEQYF. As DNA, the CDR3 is TGTGCCAGCAGTTACGGGATAGCGGGGGCGTACGAGCAGTACTTC.